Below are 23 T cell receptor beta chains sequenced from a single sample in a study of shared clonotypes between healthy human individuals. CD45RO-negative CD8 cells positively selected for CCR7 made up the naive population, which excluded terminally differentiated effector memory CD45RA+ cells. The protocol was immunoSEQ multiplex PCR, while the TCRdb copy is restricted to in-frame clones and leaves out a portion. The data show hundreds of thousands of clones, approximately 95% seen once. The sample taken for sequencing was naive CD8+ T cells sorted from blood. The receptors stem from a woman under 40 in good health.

This CDR3 is CASKAGHSYEQYF. For the CDR3, the DNA is TGTGCCAGTAAGGCAGGGCACTCCTACGAGCAGTACTTC. V is TRBV19 and J is TRBJ2-7, with TRBD1 as a possible D gene (5 bases). The CDR3 has 13 residues. Germline V gives CDR1 LNHDA, CDR2 SQIVND (reference sequence). Trimming removed 7 bases at V and 0 bases at J, with 10 bases between. Filled out from reference TRBV19 and TRBJ2-7, the complete variable domain reads DGGITQSPKYLFRKEGQNVTLSCEQNLNHDAMYWYRQDPGQGLRLIYYSQIVNDFQKGDIAEGYSVSREKKESFPLTVTSAQKNPTAFYLCASKAGHSYEQYFGPGTRLTVT.

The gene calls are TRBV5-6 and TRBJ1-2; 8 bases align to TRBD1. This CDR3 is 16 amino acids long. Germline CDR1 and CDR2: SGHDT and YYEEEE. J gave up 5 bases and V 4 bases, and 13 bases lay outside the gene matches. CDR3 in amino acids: CASSPDVGQGLYGYTF. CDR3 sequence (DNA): TGTGCCAGCAGCCCCGATGTTGGACAGGGCCTTTATGGCTACACCTTC.

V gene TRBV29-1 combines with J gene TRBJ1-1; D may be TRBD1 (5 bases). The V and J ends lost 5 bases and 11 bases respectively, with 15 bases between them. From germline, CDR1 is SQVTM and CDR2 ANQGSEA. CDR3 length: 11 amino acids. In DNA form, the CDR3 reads TGCAGCGTTCGGGACTACCGGGGGGCTTTCTTT. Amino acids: CSVRDYRGAFF.

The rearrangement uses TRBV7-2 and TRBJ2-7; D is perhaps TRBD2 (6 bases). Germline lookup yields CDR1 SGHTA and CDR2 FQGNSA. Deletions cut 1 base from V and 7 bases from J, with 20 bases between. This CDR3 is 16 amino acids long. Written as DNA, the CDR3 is TGTGCCAGCAGCTTAGATGCGGACTACCCTTCTCCTGAGCAGTACTTC. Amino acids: CASSLDADYPSPEQYF.

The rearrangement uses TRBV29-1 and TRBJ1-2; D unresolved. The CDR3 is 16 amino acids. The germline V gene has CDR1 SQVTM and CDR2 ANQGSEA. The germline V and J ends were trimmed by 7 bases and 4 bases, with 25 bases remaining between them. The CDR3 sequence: CSGALISYPTGYGYTF. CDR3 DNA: TGCAGCGGGGCCCTGATTTCCTACCCGACGGGCTATGGCTACACCTTC.

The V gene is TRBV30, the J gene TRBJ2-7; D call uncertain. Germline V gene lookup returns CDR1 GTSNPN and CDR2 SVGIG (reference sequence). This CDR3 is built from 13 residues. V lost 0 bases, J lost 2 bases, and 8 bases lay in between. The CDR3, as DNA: TGTGCCTGGAGTGTCTCGCGGACCTACGAGCAGTACTTC. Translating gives CAWSVSRTYEQYF. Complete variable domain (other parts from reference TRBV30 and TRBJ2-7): SQTIHQWPATLVQPVGSPLSLECTVEGTSNPNLYWYRQAAGRGLQLLFYSVGIGQISSEVPQNLSASRPQDRQFILSSKKLLLSDSGFYLCAWSVSRTYEQYFGPGTRLTVT.

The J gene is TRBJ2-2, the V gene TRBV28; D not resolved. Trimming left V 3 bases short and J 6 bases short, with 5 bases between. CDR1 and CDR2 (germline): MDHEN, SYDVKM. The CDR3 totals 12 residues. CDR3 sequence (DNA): TGTGCCAGCAGTTTTGTTGCCGGGGAGCTGTTTTTT. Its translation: CASSFVAGELFF.

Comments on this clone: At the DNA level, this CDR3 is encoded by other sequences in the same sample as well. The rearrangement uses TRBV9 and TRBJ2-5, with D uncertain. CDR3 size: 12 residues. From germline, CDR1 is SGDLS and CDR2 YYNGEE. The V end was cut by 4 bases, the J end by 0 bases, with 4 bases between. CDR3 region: CASSPDQETQYF. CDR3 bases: TGTGCCAGCAGCCCGGACCAAGAGACCCAGTACTTC.

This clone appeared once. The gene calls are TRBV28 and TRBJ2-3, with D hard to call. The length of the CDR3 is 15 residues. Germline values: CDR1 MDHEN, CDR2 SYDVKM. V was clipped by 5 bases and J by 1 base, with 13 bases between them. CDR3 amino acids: CASSPQTRGTDTQYF. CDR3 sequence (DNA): TGTGCCAGCAGTCCCCAGACACGGGGCACAGATACGCAGTATTTT.

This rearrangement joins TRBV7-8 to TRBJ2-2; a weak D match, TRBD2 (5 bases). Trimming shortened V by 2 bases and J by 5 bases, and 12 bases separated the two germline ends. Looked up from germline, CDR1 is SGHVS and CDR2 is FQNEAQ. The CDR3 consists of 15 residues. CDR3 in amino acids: CASSLLTSLTGELFF. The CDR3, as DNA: TGTGCCAGCAGCTTACTAACTAGTCTTACCGGGGAGCTGTTTTTT. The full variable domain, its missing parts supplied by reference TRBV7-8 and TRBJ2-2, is GAGVSQSPRYKVAKRGQDVALRCDPISGHVSLFWYQQALGQGPEFLTYFQNEAQLDKSGLPSDRFFAERPEGSVSTLKIQRTQQEDSAVYLCASSLLTSLTGELFFGEGSRLTVL.

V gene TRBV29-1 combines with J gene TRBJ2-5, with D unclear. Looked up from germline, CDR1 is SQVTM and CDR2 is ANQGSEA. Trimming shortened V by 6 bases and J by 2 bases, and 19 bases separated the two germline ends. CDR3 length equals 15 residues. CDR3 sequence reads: CSVDTRADEQETQYF. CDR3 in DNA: TGCAGCGTAGATACTCGGGCCGATGAGCAAGAGACCCAGTACTTC.

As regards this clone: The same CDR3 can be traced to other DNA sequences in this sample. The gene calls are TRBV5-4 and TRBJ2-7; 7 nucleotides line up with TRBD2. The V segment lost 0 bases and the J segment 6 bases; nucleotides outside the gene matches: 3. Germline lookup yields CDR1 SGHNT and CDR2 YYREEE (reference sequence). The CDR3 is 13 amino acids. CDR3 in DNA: TGTGCCAGCAGCTTGGGATCGGGGGGCGAGCAGTACTTC. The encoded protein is CASSLGSGGEQYF.

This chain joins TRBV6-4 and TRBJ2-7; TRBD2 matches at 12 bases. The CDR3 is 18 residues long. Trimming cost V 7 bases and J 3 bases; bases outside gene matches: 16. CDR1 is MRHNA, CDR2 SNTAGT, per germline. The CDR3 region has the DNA TGTGCCAGCATTCGACTAGCGGGAGATTATTTCCCCTACTACGAGCAGTACTTC. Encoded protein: CASIRLAGDYFPYYEQYF.

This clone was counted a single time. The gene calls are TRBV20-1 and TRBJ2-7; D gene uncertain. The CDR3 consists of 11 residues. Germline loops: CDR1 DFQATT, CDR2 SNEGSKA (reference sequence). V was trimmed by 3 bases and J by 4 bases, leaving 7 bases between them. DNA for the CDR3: TGCAGTGCTAGGGTTGTTTACGAGCAGTACTTC. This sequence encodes CSARVVYEQYF.

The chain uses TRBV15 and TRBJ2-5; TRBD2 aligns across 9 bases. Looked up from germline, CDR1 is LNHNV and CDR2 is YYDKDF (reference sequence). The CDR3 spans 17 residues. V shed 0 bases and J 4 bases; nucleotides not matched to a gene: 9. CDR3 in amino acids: CATSRDALAGRRETQYF. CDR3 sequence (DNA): TGTGCCACCAGCAGAGACGCCCTAGCGGGACGGCGAGAGACCCAGTACTTC.

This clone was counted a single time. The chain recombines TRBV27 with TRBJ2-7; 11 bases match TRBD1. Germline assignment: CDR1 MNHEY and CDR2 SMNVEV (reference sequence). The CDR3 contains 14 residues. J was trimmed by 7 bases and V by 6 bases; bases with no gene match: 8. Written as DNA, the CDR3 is TGTGCCAGCAGCCCCGGGACAGGGGGGCGGGAGCAGTACTTC. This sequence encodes CASSPGTGGREQYF.

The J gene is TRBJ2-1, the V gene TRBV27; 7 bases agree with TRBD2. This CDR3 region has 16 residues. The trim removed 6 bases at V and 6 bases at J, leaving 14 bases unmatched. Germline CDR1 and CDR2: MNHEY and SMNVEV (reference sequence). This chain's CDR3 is CASSDATGGRFNEQFF. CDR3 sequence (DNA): TGTGCCAGCAGCGACGCCACTGGCGGGAGATTCAATGAGCAGTTCTTC.

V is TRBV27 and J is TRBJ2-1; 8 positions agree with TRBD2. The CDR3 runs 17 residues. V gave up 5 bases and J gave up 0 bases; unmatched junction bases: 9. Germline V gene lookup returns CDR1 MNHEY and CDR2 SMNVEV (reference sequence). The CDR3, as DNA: TGTGCCAGCAGTAAGGGGCCCGGGACTAGCTCCTACAATGAGCAGTTCTTC. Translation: CASSKGPGTSSYNEQFF.

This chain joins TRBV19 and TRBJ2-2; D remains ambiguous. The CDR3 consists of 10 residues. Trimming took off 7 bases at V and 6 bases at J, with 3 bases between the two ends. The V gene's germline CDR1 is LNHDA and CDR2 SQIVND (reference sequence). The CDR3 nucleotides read TGTGCCAGTAACGCCGGGGAGCTGTTTTTT. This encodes CASNAGELFF. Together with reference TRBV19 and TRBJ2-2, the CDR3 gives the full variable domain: DGGITQSPKYLFRKEGQNVTLSCEQNLNHDAMYWYRQDPGQGLRLIYYSQIVNDFQKGDIAEGYSVSREKKESFPLTVTSAQKNPTAFYLCASNAGELFFGEGSRLTVL.

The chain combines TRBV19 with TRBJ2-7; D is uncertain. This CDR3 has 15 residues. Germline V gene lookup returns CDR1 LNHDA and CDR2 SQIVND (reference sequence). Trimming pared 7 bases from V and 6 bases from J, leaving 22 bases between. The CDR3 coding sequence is TGTGCCAGTACCCTCGAGGCGGAAAACTGGGGCGAGCAGTACTTC. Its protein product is CASTLEAENWGEQYF. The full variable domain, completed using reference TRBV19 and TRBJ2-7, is DGGITQSPKYLFRKEGQNVTLSCEQNLNHDAMYWYRQDPGQGLRLIYYSQIVNDFQKGDIAEGYSVSREKKESFPLTVTSAQKNPTAFYLCASTLEAENWGEQYFGPGTRLTVT.

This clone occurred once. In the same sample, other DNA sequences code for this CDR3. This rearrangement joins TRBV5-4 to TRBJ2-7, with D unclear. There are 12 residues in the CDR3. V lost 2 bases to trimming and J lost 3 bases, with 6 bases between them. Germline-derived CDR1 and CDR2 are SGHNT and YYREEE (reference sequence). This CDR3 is CASSFGGYEQYF. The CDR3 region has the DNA TGTGCCAGCAGCTTTGGTGGCTACGAGCAGTACTTC. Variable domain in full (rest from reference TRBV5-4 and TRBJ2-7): ETGVTQSPTHLIKTRGQQVTLRCSSQSGHNTVSWYQQALGQGPQFIFQYYREEENGRGNFPPRFSGLQFPNYSSELNVNALELDDSALYLCASSFGGYEQYFGPGTRLTVT.

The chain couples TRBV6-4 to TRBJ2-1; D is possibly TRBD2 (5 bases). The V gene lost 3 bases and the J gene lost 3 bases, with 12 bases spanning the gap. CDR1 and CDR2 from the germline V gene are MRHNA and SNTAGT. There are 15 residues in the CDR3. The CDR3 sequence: CASSEDPADYNEQFF. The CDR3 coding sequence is TGTGCCAGCAGTGAAGACCCAGCGGACTACAATGAGCAGTTCTTC.

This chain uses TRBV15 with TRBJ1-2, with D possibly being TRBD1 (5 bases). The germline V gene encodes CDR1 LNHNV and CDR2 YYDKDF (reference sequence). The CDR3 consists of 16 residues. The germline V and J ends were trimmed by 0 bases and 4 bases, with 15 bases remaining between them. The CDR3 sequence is CATSRDSVRDLYGYTF. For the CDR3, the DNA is TGTGCCACCAGCAGAGATTCAGTGAGGGACCTCTATGGCTACACCTTC.